One sample yielded the 10 T cell receptor beta chains listed below, sequenced in a study of cytomegalovirus exposure and HLA in healthy donors. PCR amplification relied on 60 Vbeta primers (plus 13 Jbeta primers). The repertoire was sequenced with immunoSEQ multiplex PCR; TCRdb's copy has only in-frame clones and lacks some. This table holds more than 150,000 clones, 75% to 85% found once. Source material: PBMCs. The receptors come from a boy younger than 18 in good health and CMV-seronegative.

This sequence joins TRBV9 and TRBJ2-1; TRBD1 might be the D (10 bases). V was cut by 8 bases and J by 4 bases, with 19 bases left in between. The CDR3 spans 15 residues. Germline CDR1 and CDR2: SGDLS and YYNGEE. In nucleotides, the CDR3 is TGTGCCAGTGCGGGGGGGGACAGGGGTTACAATGAGCAGTTCTTC. As protein: CASAGGDRGYNEQFF.

Notes on this clone: The limits of the CDR3 on the DNA are not certain, so only TCRdb's listed CDR3 is given. The chain couples TRBV11-3 to TRBJ2-7; TRBD2 is the table's D call and was not checked against the DNA. The CDR3 contains 13 residues when both ends are counted. CDR1 is SGHNT, CDR2 YENEEA, per germline. The CDR3 loop reads CASSFGSGDEQYF.

The chain links TRBV11-3 to TRBJ2-5; TRBD2 matches 12 bases. The V and J ends lost 6 bases and 4 bases, in that order; junction bases with no gene match: 6. The CDR3 is 15 residues long. Germline values: CDR1 SGHNT, CDR2 YENEEA. Here the CDR3 reads CASRKTSGRSETQYF. The DNA of the CDR3 is TGTGCCAGCAGGAAAACTAGCGGGAGGTCAGAGACCCAGTACTTC. Full variable domain (outside the CDR3, taken from reference TRBV11-3 and TRBJ2-5): EAGVVQSPRYKIIEKKQPVAFWCNPISGHNTLYWYLQNLGQGPELLIRYENEEAVDDSQLPKDRFSAERLKGVDSTLKIQPAELGDSAVYLCASRKTSGRSETQYFGPGTRLLVL.

The chain carries TRBV5-1 and TRBJ1-4; unclear D gene. Per germline, CDR1 SGHRS and CDR2 YFSETQ. The CDR3 has 14 amino acids. V dropped 2 bases and J dropped 5 bases, with 10 bases sitting between them. The CDR3 protein is CASSFAGSNEKLFF. CDR3 nucleotides: TGCGCCAGCAGCTTCGCAGGAAGCAATGAAAAACTGTTTTTT. Variable domain in full (rest from reference TRBV5-1 and TRBJ1-4): KAGVTQTPRYLIKTRGQQVTLSCSPISGHRSVSWYQQTPGQGLQFLFEYFSETQRNKGNFPGRFSGRQFSNSRSEMNVSTLELGDSALYLCASSFAGSNEKLFFGSGTQLSVL.

The chain links TRBV7-2 to TRBJ2-3, with TRBD2 matching 7 bases. V lost 2 bases and J lost 3; bases outside the gene matches: 5. This CDR3 comprises 15 residues. The germline V gene has CDR1 SGHTA and CDR2 FQGNSA. The DNA of the CDR3 is TGTGCCAGCAGCTTACTCGTCGGGGGGACAGATACGCAGTATTTT. Its protein product is CASSLLVGGTDTQYF.

The CDR3 protein is CASSSNDGGNTEAFF. For the CDR3, the DNA is TGTGCCAGCAGCTCCAACGACGGGGGGAACACTGAAGCTTTCTTT. V is TRBV6-6 and J is TRBJ1-1; weak D call: TRBD1 (5 bases). Germline V gene sequence: CDR1 MNHNY, CDR2 SVGAGI (reference sequence). V lost 6 bases and J lost 1, with 15 bases in between. The CDR3 extends over 15 amino acids.

V and J are TRBV6-6 and TRBJ2-3, with TRBD1 identical over 9 bases. This CDR3 has 16 amino acids. Trimming cost V 0 bases and J 4 bases; bases outside gene matches: 5. Germline lookup yields CDR1 MNHNY and CDR2 SVGAGI (reference sequence). As DNA, the CDR3 is TGTGCCAGCAGTTACTCGCCGGGACAGGGTCCAGATACGCAGTATTTT. This codes for CASSYSPGQGPDTQYF.

This sequence joins TRBV27 and TRBJ1-1; D remains ambiguous. Germline V gene lookup returns CDR1 MNHEY and CDR2 SMNVEV (reference sequence). Between the trimmed V and J ends, which lost 2 bases and 0 bases, there was a span of 7 bases. The CDR3 runs 14 residues. For the CDR3, the DNA is TGTGCCAGCAGTTTAGGAGGGATGAACACTGAAGCTTTCTTT. Protein product: CASSLGGMNTEAFF.

V and J are TRBV6-5 and TRBJ2-7, with 8 positions matching TRBD1. The CDR3 sequence is 14 residues long. Germline loops: CDR1 MNHEY, CDR2 SVGAGI. V shed 6 bases, J shed 2 bases, and the junction held 6 bases outside the gene matches. The chain's CDR3 is CASRDQGAAYEQYF. CDR3 sequence (DNA): TGTGCCAGCAGGGACCAGGGGGCGGCCTACGAGCAGTACTTC.

This clone was seen a single time. The chain has TRBV21-1 and TRBJ2-5; TRBD2, as called in the table, went unchecked against the DNA. TRBV21-1 is marked as a pseudogene. The CDR3 contains 16 residues. Written as DNA, the CDR3 is TGTGCCAGCAGCAAAGGGGATGACACGGGGTGGGGGACCCAGTACTTC. Translated, it gives CASSKGDDTGWGTQYF.